The 19 T cell receptor beta chains given below trace back to one sample, sequenced in a study of radiation and T cells in renal cell carcinoma. Profiling relied on immunoSEQ multiplex PCR, and the TCRdb table lists in-frame clones only, not all of them. The sample shows around 12,000 clones, about 33% of them seen only once. The treatment was: 15 Gy SBRT to primary tumor, nephrectomy 4 weeks later. Here the sequenced sample was tumor tissue, taken from a patient whose treatment included radiotherapy and nephrectomy. The receptors here all came from a man in his sixties with renal cell carcinoma.

This rearrangement joins TRBV4-3 to TRBJ2-7; perhaps TRBD2 as D (5 bases). This CDR3 comprises 16 residues. Trimming removed 3 bases at V and 7 bases at J, with 22 bases between. Germline V gene lookup returns CDR1 LGHNA and CDR2 YSLEER. As DNA, the CDR3 is TGCGCCAGCAGCCATGGGAGACTTGCGGGCCGTCGGGAGCAGTACTTC. Its protein is CASSHGRLAGRREQYF.

This chain links TRBV18 with TRBJ1-1, with TRBD1 matching 8 bases. This CDR3 spans 15 amino acids. Germline-derived CDR1 and CDR2 are KGHSH and LQKENI. V dropped 4 bases and J dropped 3; count of bases not matched to a gene: 7. This CDR3 reads CASSLPTGGDTEAFF. The DNA for the CDR3 is TGTGCCAGCTCACTCCCCACAGGGGGGGACACTGAAGCTTTCTTT.

The rearrangement links TRBV6-5 to TRBJ2-7; D unclear. The CDR3 totals 13 residues. Between the trimmed V and J ends, which lost 5 bases and 6 bases, there was a span of 14 bases. Germline V CDR1 and CDR2: MNHEY, SVGAGI. DNA of the CDR3: TGTGCCAGCAGTCCCGGGCCGTTCGGCGAGCAGTACGTC. This gives the protein CASSPGPFGEQYV.

The sample holds a few counts of this clone. The gene calls are TRBV7-2 and TRBJ2-7; D not resolved. Germline CDR1 and CDR2: SGHTA and FQGNSA. CDR3 length: 14 residues. The ends were cut back, 3 bases at V and 1 base at J, with 10 bases in the middle. CDR3 region: CASSFLAASYEQYF. Here the CDR3 DNA reads TGTGCCAGCAGCTTTTTAGCTGCATCCTACGAGCAGTACTTC.

The genes are TRBV5-1 and TRBJ2-7; maybe TRBD2 (5 bases). CDR1 is SGHRS, CDR2 YFSETQ, per germline. This CDR3 region has 11 residues. Trimming took 7 bases from V and 1 from J, leaving 6 bases between them. CDR3 nucleotides: TGCGCCAGCCGGGGTTCCTACGAGCAGTACTTC. It translates to CASRGSYEQYF.

This clone was counted a few times. The V gene is TRBV5-4, the J gene TRBJ1-2; no clear D gene. Germline lookup yields CDR1 SGHNT and CDR2 YYREEE (reference sequence). The CDR3 sequence is 15 residues long. The V and J ends lost 4 bases and 3 bases respectively, with 16 bases between them. CDR3 in amino acids: CASSRGTADDYGYTF. DNA of the CDR3: TGTGCCAGCAGCCGCGGTACAGCCGATGACTATGGCTACACCTTC.

This clone has a handful of counts. The chain carries TRBV2 and TRBJ1-1; D ambiguous. Trimming shortened V by 6 bases and J by 1 base, and 12 bases separated the two germline ends. This CDR3 has 14 amino acids. CDR1 and CDR2 (germline): SNHLY, FYNNEI. The CDR3 protein is CASSVSTQNTEAFF. CDR3 coding DNA: TGTGCCAGCAGCGTATCGACACAGAACACTGAAGCTTTCTTT.

CDR3 coding DNA: TGTGCCAGCAGCCAAGAGGGGACTAGCGGTGACACCGGGGAGCTGTTTTTT. It specifies CASSQEGTSGDTGELFF. J is TRBJ2-2 and V is TRBV4-2; 11 bases map to TRBD2. V dropped 0 bases and J dropped 3; count of bases not matched to a gene: 3. This CDR3 comprises 17 residues. Germline CDR1 is LGHNA and CDR2 is YNFKEQ.

V gene TRBV4-1 combines with J gene TRBJ2-5; unclear D gene. The V gene lost 1 base and the J gene lost 3 bases, with 6 bases spanning the gap. Germline CDR1 and CDR2: MGHRA and YSYEKL. The CDR3 covers 13 residues. CDR3 protein: CASSQGVEETQYF. The CDR3 bases are TGCGCCAGCAGCCAAGGGGTAGAAGAGACCCAGTACTTC.

This sequence joins TRBV5-1 and TRBJ2-3, with 7 positions matching TRBD2. Germline V gene lookup returns CDR1 SGHRS and CDR2 YFSETQ. CDR3 size: 15 residues. V gave up 1 base and J gave up 4 bases; unmatched junction bases: 6. CDR3: CASSLRSGNSDTQYF. The CDR3 bases are TGCGCCAGCAGCTTGAGGAGCGGGAACTCAGATACGCAGTATTTT.

The chain couples TRBV29-1 to TRBJ2-5; 10 bases match TRBD1. Trimming cost V 7 bases and J 4 bases; bases outside gene matches: 6. Per the germline V gene, CDR1 is SQVTM and CDR2 is ANQGSEA. This CDR3 comprises 13 residues. CDR3 nucleotide sequence: TGCAGCGCCACGACAGGGGGCGGAGAGACCCAGTACTTC. It encodes CSATTGGGETQYF.

The chain couples TRBV30 to TRBJ1-2; the match to TRBD1 covers 7 bases. The J segment lost 4 bases and the V segment lost 0 bases, leaving 5 bases of the junction unmatched. The CDR3 sequence is 14 residues long. Looked up from germline, CDR1 is GTSNPN and CDR2 is SVGIG (reference sequence). The chain's CDR3 is CAWSVGDSGYGYTF. In DNA form, the CDR3 reads TGTGCCTGGAGTGTAGGGGACAGCGGCTATGGCTACACCTTC.

This clone was seen only a few times. The chain recombines TRBV6-5 with TRBJ2-2; maybe TRBD2 (6 bases). Trimming removed 7 bases from V and 5 bases from J, with 17 bases in between. This CDR3 is 15 amino acids long. Germline loops: CDR1 MNHEY, CDR2 SVGAGI. This CDR3 reads CASTPPRGGTGELFF. As DNA, the CDR3 is TGTGCCAGCACCCCCCCACGCGGAGGGACCGGGGAGCTGTTTTTT.

This clone was recorded only once. The genes are TRBV9 and TRBJ2-6; 9 nucleotides match TRBD2. This CDR3 comprises 16 residues. CDR1 is SGDLS, CDR2 YYNGEE, per germline. Trimming took 4 bases from V and 3 from J; bases not matched to a gene: 5. Here the CDR3 reads CASSRREGLGANVLTF. CDR3 bases: TGTGCCAGCAGCCGGCGGGAGGGCCTTGGGGCCAACGTCCTGACTTTC.

Concerning this clone: A much larger clone differs from this one at a single base, so this may be a read error. The chain links TRBV5-6 to TRBJ1-1; D is ambiguous. The CDR3 totals 12 residues. Germline lookup yields CDR1 SGHDT and CDR2 YYEEEE. V was shortened by 2 bases and J by 3 bases, with 5 bases between the two germline ends. CDR3 sequence reads: CASSLGYTEAFF. The DNA of the CDR3 is TGTGCCAGCAGCTTAGGATACACTGAAGCTTTCTTT.

The chain recombines TRBV9 with TRBJ2-3, with D uncertain. The germline gives CDR1 SGDLS, CDR2 YYNGEE. CDR3 length: 11 amino acids. Between the trimmed V and J ends, which lost 3 bases and 2 bases, there was a span of 1 base. The DNA for the CDR3 is TGTGCCAGCAGCGCCACAGATACGCAGTATTTT. Residues: CASSATDTQYF.

This clone was detected only a few times. The rearrangement links TRBV9 to TRBJ2-1; D may correspond to TRBD1 or TRBD2 (5 bases each). Germline V lookup: CDR1 SGDLS, CDR2 YYNGEE. V lost 4 bases and J lost 9, with 11 bases in between. The CDR3 is made up of 12 amino acids. The CDR3 sequence is CASSLGGREQFF. DNA of the CDR3: TGTGCCAGCAGCCTTGGGGGTCGTGAGCAGTTCTTC.

The chain is built from TRBV30 and TRBJ1-5; D not certain. V lost 4 bases to trimming and J lost 5 bases, with 12 bases between them. CDR3 size: 13 residues. Germline V gene data show CDR1 as GTSNPN and CDR2 as SVGIG (reference sequence). As DNA, the CDR3 is TGTGCCTGGAACTTCAGGTCGGATCAGCCCCAGCATTTT. This translates into CAWNFRSDQPQHF.

This clone was seen only a few times. The chain carries TRBV6-5 and TRBJ1-6; D gene ambiguous. The V end lost 2 bases, the J end lost 4 bases, and 6 bases lay between the germline ends. This CDR3 spans 14 amino acids. In germline, CDR1 is MNHEY, CDR2 SVGAGI. CDR3 loop: CASSYLPYNSPLHF. The CDR3 region has the DNA TGTGCCAGCAGTTACCTACCATATAATTCACCCCTCCACTTT.